Listed below are T cell receptor beta chains from one sample, sequenced in a study of cytomegalovirus exposure and HLA in healthy donors. Produced via immunoSEQ multiplex PCR; TCRdb's table is partial and in-frame only. The sample shows around 170,000 clones, roughly 80% of them seen only once. Sequenced: PBMCs. All receptors come from a middle-aged man in good health and CMV-seronegative. The CDR3 runs from the conserved cysteine through the conserved F or W. D genes are given only for firm matches. Clone size is shown for a subset of rows, as once, few, many or a class of expanded clone.

v_call	clone_size	j_call	d_call	cdr3_nt	cdr3_aa
TRBV6-1	.	TRBJ2-1	TRBD1	TGTGCCAGCGGCCGACAGGGGGAGGGGGAGCAGTTCTTC	CASGRQGEGEQFF
TRBV5-1	few	TRBJ2-1	.	TGCGCCAGCGGGCAGGGTGGGAACAATGAGCAGTTCTTC	CASGQGGNNEQFF
TRBV5-6	.	TRBJ2-7	.	TGTGCCAGCAGCTCGGGGACAACAGGGAGCTACGAGCAGTACTTC	CASSSGTTGSYEQYF
TRBV7-2	.	TRBJ2-5	.	TGTGCCAGCAGTCGGATAGCTGAAGAAGAGACCCAGTACTTC	CASSRIAEEETQYF
TRBV2	.	TRBJ1-5	.	TGTGCCAGCAGCTGTCCAAGCGGGGTTCCCAATCAGCCCCAGCATTTT	CASSCPSGVPNQPQHF
TRBV6-1	.	TRBJ2-2	.	TGTGCCAGCAGTGAAATGTCTCTAGCCACCGGGGAGCTGTTTTTT	CASSEMSLATGELFF
TRBV5-6	.	TRBJ1-4	TRBD1	TGTGCCAGCAGCTCCCCGGGACAGGGAAGTGGAAAACTGTTTTTT	CASSSPGQGSGKLFF
TRBV6-1	once	TRBJ1-3	.	TGTGCCAGCAGGGATACAGGGACCTCTGGAAACACCATATATTTT	CASRDTGTSGNTIYF
TRBV14	.	TRBJ2-3	TRBD1	TGTGCCAGCAGCCACGGGACAGGGAGCACAGATACGCAGTATTTT	CASSHGTGSTDTQYF
TRBV7-8	.	TRBJ2-5	TRBD1	TGTGCCAGCAGCCGAACAGGGGCCGAGACCCAGTACTTC	CASSRTGAETQYF
TRBV5-4	.	TRBJ2-5	TRBD2	TGTGCCAGCAGCGGGGACTACCAACAAGAGACCCAGTACTTC	CASSGDYQQETQYF
TRBV27	.	TRBJ2-3	TRBD2	TGTGCCACGACTAGCGGGAACCGTGGAGCAGATACGCAGTATTTT	CATTSGNRGADTQYF
TRBV10-3	.	TRBJ2-7	TRBD1	TGTGCCATCAGTGCGGGGACAGGGGGCGACGAGCAGTACTTC	CAISAGTGGDEQYF
TRBV4-1	.	TRBJ2-2	TRBD2	TGCGCCAGCAGCCACCCTGGACTAGCGGGGACCCGGAACACCGGGGAGCTGTTTTTT	CASSHPGLAGTRNTGELFF
TRBV7-2	.	TRBJ1-3	.	TGTGCCAGCAGCCACGGCCTGACTCTCTCTGGAAACACCATATATTTT	CASSHGLTLSGNTIYF
TRBV7-2	.	TRBJ1-2	TRBD1	TGTGCCAGCAGCACCCGACAGGGAAATAAGGCGGACTATGGCTACACCTTC	CASSTRQGNKADYGYTF
TRBV6-1	.	TRBJ1-2	.	TGTGCCAGCAGTGAGGAGGACGGGAATAACTATGGCTACACCTTC	CASSEEDGNNYGYTF
TRBV19	.	TRBJ1-2	TRBD1	TGTGCCAGTAGTAGACAGGGAAGCTATGGCTACACCTTC	CASSRQGSYGYTF
TRBV9	few	TRBJ2-7	TRBD1	TGTGCCAGCAGCACTGGACAGGGGGTCTCCTACGAGCAGTACTTC	CASSTGQGVSYEQYF
TRBV7-2	.	TRBJ1-1	.	TGTGCCAGCAGCATCCGACAGGAGAACACTGAAGCTTTCTTT	CASSIRQENTEAFF
TRBV6-1	once	TRBJ2-7	TRBD1	TGTGCCAGCATGCCCAGGACAGGGTACTACGAGCAGTACTTC	CASMPRTGYYEQYF
TRBV7-9	once	TRBJ1-6	TRBD1	TGTGCCAGCAGCTGGAGGGGGCGCGATAATTCACCCCTCCACTTT	CASSWRGRDNSPLHF
TRBV7-9	once	TRBJ2-1	.	TGTTCCAGCAGCTCCGCCCTAAGGGGGCAGTTCTTC	CSSSSALRGQFF
TRBV5-5	.	TRBJ2-3	TRBD2	TGTGCCAGCAGCATTGGCGGGGGGCGCATTCCAGATACGCAGTATTTT	CASSIGGGRIPDTQYF
TRBV6-5	.	TRBJ2-7	TRBD2	TGTGCCAGCAGTTACGGGACTAGCGGGTACGAGCAGTACTTC	CASSYGTSGYEQYF
TRBV29-1	.	TRBJ2-7	TRBD1	TGCAGCGTTGAGAGGGGGACAGGGCGATACGAGCAGTACTTC	CSVERGTGRYEQYF
TRBV6-5	once	TRBJ1-3	.	TGTGCCAGCAGTTATATGGACGGAGGGAGAAACACCATATATTTT	CASSYMDGGRNTIYF
TRBV18	.	TRBJ1-1	TRBD1	TGTGCCAGCTCACTCGCCGGGACAGTGAACACTGAAGCTTTCTTT	CASSLAGTVNTEAFF
TRBV27	once	TRBJ2-1	TRBD2	TGTGCCAGCAGTGGGGGGACTAGCGGAGGGGTCTACAATGAGCAGTTCTTC	CASSGGTSGGVYNEQFF
TRBV9	.	TRBJ1-4	.	TGTGCCAGCAGCGTAGGACAGACTAATGAAAAACTGTTTTTT	CASSVGQTNEKLFF